This T cell receptor beta chain was observed in a study of shared clonotypes between healthy human individuals. The CDR3 consists of 15 residues. After removal of 4 bases from V and 4 bases from J, the junction contained 5 bases not matched to a gene. Germline values: CDR1 SGHRS, CDR2 YFSETQ. Each sample came from a Caucasian adult donor living in Nashville, Tennessee. Note on this clone: Its antigen remains unidentified.

General observations from the study: A limitation of the genetic and exposure-history diversity represented arose from few donors.

The table came from immunoSEQ multiplex PCR; TCRdb's copy has only in-frame clones and leaves some out. The sample has more than 1,200,000 clones; 98% to 99% are singletons. V usage is TRBV5-1 and J usage is TRBJ2-1; 10 bases line up with TRBD2. The receptor comes from a man aged 25-45 years in good health. What was sequenced was naive CD4+ T cells sorted from blood. Subset here: CD45RA+ positively selected. CDR3 coding DNA: TGCGCCAGCAGCCCGGGACTAGCGACGTACAATGAGCAGTTCTTC. Protein sequence: CASSPGLATYNEQFF.